The clone carrying this TCR beta chain was observed at least ten times. The data were obtained in a study of neurological immune-mediated disorders. V was pared by 6 bases and J by 3 bases, with 3 bases of the junction left unmatched. In germline, CDR1 is MNHEY, CDR2 SMNVEV (reference sequence). This CDR3 region has 14 residues. TCRdb called the 5' RACE reads again in MiXCR, with one record for every CDR3 protein. This sample has roughly 28,000 distinct CDR3 sequences; about 3.5% occur once, and the top ten carry 6% to 8%. This receptor was taken from a woman in her thirties with multiple sclerosis. The rearrangement joins TRBV27 to TRBJ2-1, with 9 positions matching TRBD2. The sequencing input was PBMCs. In DNA, the CDR3 is TGTGCCAGCAGCCAGACTAGCGGCTACAATGAGCAGTTCTTC. Its protein product is CASSQTSGYNEQFF.